Presented here are 22 T cell receptor beta chains from one specimen sequenced in a study of memory CD4+ T cells and cytomegalovirus serostatus. Measured with immunoSEQ multiplex PCR; TCRdb has only the in-frame clones, and not every one. Of about 54,000 clones listed, around 81% are singletons. Single viable CD3+CD4+CD8-CD45RO+ cells were sorted as the memory CD4+ T cells. The specimen sequenced was memory CD4+ T cells from blood. These receptors came from an adult in good health and CMV-seronegative.

The table lists this clone with a few counts. V and J are TRBV29-1 and TRBJ1-2; D not resolved. The CDR3 sequence is 12 residues long. The V gene lost 8 bases and the J gene lost 8 bases, with 18 bases spanning the gap. The germline V gene has CDR1 SQVTM and CDR2 ANQGSEA. For the CDR3, the DNA is TGCAGCTCAAACAACGGAGTGGGGGGCTACACCTTC. It translates to CSSNNGVGGYTF.

V usage is TRBV29-1 and J usage is TRBJ1-2; 10 nucleotides align to TRBD1. This CDR3 is built from 12 residues. Germline trimming cut 2 bases from V and 9 bases from J; bases unmatched to any gene: 3. The germline CDR1 and CDR2 sequences are SQVTM and ANQGSEA. The CDR3 here is CSVEPGQGSYTF. The CDR3 DNA sequence: TGCAGCGTTGAACCGGGACAGGGGAGCTACACCTTC.

The chain combines TRBV9 with TRBJ2-3; 14 bases match TRBD2. The germline V gene encodes CDR1 SGDLS and CDR2 YYNGEE. This CDR3 is 19 amino acids long. The V and J ends lost 1 base and 6 bases, in that order; junction bases with no gene match: 13. The CDR3 DNA reads as TGTGCCAGCAGCGTATCAGAGGGACTAGCGGGAGCCAGGCGTGATACGCAGTATTTT. Its protein is CASSVSEGLAGARRDTQYF.

The chain couples TRBV10-3 to TRBJ1-1; D is unresolved. The germline gives CDR1 ENHRY, CDR2 SYGVKD. The V end lost 4 bases, the J end lost 0 bases, and 12 bases lay between the germline ends. This CDR3 is 15 amino acids long. The CDR3 region is CAISAGGVVNTEAFF. CDR3 sequence (DNA): TGTGCCATCAGTGCTGGTGGGGTGGTGAACACTGAAGCTTTCTTT.

This clone was seen a few times. The chain uses TRBV18 and TRBJ1-2; D not resolved. The V and J ends lost 3 bases and 6 bases respectively, with 20 bases between them. The CDR3 runs 16 residues. From germline, CDR1 is KGHSH and CDR2 LQKENI. This chain's CDR3 is CASSPLDYSPRDGYTF. CDR3 nucleotides: TGTGCCAGCTCACCCCTGGACTATTCACCTCGGGATGGCTACACCTTC.

This chain joins TRBV5-1 and TRBJ1-5; D is uncertain. The CDR3 contains 15 residues. V lost 0 bases to trimming and J lost 5 bases, with 12 bases between them. The germline V gene encodes CDR1 SGHRS and CDR2 YFSETQ. The DNA of the CDR3 is TGCGCCAGCAGCTTGGTAGGCGGACCCGATCAGCCCCAGCATTTT. It specifies CASSLVGGPDQPQHF.

The CDR3 DNA is TGTGCCAGCAGGGGGGGGGCCATGAACACTGAAGCTTTCTTT. Amino acids: CASRGGAMNTEAFF. This sequence joins TRBV28 and TRBJ1-1; D is perhaps TRBD1 (6 bases). The CDR3 contains 14 residues. Trimming removed 6 bases at V and 0 bases at J, with 11 bases between. Germline CDR1 and CDR2: MDHEN and SYDVKM.

The table lists this clone with a few counts. The chain links TRBV5-1 to TRBJ1-2; D uncertain. Germline values: CDR1 SGHRS, CDR2 YFSETQ. The CDR3 is made up of 14 amino acids. V was cut by 4 bases and J by 0 bases, with 10 bases left in between. CDR3 region: CASSGGAANYGYTF. CDR3 DNA sequence: TGCGCCAGCAGCGGTGGCGCGGCTAACTATGGCTACACCTTC.

The V gene is TRBV11-2, the J gene TRBJ1-3, with D tentatively TRBD1 (6 bases). Germline-derived CDR1 and CDR2 are SGHAT and FQNNGV. CDR3 length: 16 residues. Trimming took 5 bases from V and 0 from J, leaving 14 bases between them. The CDR3 DNA follows: TGTGCCAGCAGCCGATCCAGGGGCGCCTCTGGAAACACCATATATTTT. Translation: CASSRSRGASGNTIYF.

The V and J genes are TRBV27 and TRBJ2-1; 8 bases are a match to TRBD1. CDR3 length equals 15 residues. CDR1 MNHEY and CDR2 SMNVEV come from the germline V gene (reference sequence). Trimming removed 3 bases from V and 6 bases from J; junction bases left unmatched: 7. As DNA, the CDR3 is TGTGCCAGCAGTTTCCGGACAGGGTATGGCAATGAGCAGTTCTTC. This encodes CASSFRTGYGNEQFF.

This rearrangement joins TRBV5-4 to TRBJ2-1, with D hard to call. CDR1 is SGHNT, CDR2 YYREEE, per germline (reference sequence). Trimming pared 1 base from V and 9 bases from J, leaving 8 bases between. The CDR3 is 12 amino acids. The DNA of the CDR3 is TGTGCCAGCAGCTTGCTAGTCACTGAGCAGTTCTTC. The encoded protein is CASSLLVTEQFF.

V usage is TRBV7-6 and J usage is TRBJ1-4; D is possibly TRBD1 (6 bases). V was pared by 5 bases and J by 4 bases, with 14 bases between. There are 15 residues in the CDR3. Per germline, CDR1 SGHVS and CDR2 FNYEAQ. This chain's CDR3 is CASSQNTGSNEKLFF. The DNA for the CDR3 is TGTGCCAGCAGCCAGAACACAGGGAGTAATGAAAAACTGTTTTTT.

The gene calls are TRBV4-3 and TRBJ1-2; perhaps TRBD1 as D (6 bases). This CDR3 is 17 amino acids long. V shed 0 bases and J shed 4 bases, with 18 bases lying between them. Germline assignment: CDR1 LGHNA and CDR2 YSLEER. This chain's CDR3 is CASSQDNAGAASYGYTF. CDR3 nucleotide sequence: TGCGCCAGCAGCCAAGATAATGCAGGGGCGGCGAGCTATGGCTACACCTTC.

The V gene is TRBV5-4, the J gene TRBJ2-7, with TRBD1 as a possible D gene (6 bases). The CDR3 has 15 residues. V dropped 4 bases and J dropped 3 bases, with 17 bases sitting between them. Per the germline V gene, CDR1 is SGHNT and CDR2 is YYREEE (reference sequence). CDR3 DNA: TGTGCCAGCAGCGCGGACAGATACGGCCTCTACGAGCAGTACTTC. The encoded protein is CASSADRYGLYEQYF.

The count of this clone is one. The chain is built from TRBV4-1 and TRBJ2-1, with 7 nucleotides matching TRBD2. The CDR3 spans 15 residues. CDR1 and CDR2 from the germline V gene are MGHRA and YSYEKL. Losses at the gene ends were 1 base for V and 5 bases for J; bases not matched to a gene: 5. CDR3: CASSQAERGNNEQFF. The CDR3 coding sequence is TGCGCCAGCAGCCAAGCGGAGCGGGGAAACAATGAGCAGTTCTTC.

V and J are TRBV27 and TRBJ1-2; 7 bases line up with TRBD1. Losses at the gene ends were 6 bases for V and 2 bases for J; bases not matched to a gene: 3. From germline, CDR1 is MNHEY and CDR2 SMNVEV (reference sequence). The CDR3 sequence is 13 residues long. The CDR3 loop reads CASRLGQNYGYTF. The CDR3 bases are TGTGCCAGCAGATTGGGACAGAACTATGGCTACACCTTC.

As regards this clone: Distinct nucleotide sequences in the sample also encode this CDR3. V gene TRBV29-1 combines with J gene TRBJ1-2; 10 bases fit TRBD1. The CDR3 sequence is 14 residues long. The V and J ends lost 4 bases and 3 bases, in that order; junction bases with no gene match: 5. Germline CDR1 reads SQVTM; CDR2 reads ANQGSEA. CDR3 protein: CSVARQGAYYGYTF. The CDR3 DNA follows: TGCAGCGTTGCAAGACAGGGGGCGTACTATGGCTACACCTTC.

This chain joins TRBV6-4 and TRBJ1-2; 8 bases fit TRBD1. V trimming: 6 bases; J trimming: 4 bases; junction bases outside the gene matches: 7. This CDR3 region has 14 residues. Germline values: CDR1 MRHNA, CDR2 SNTAGT. CDR3 sequence reads: CASRATGEAYGYTF. The CDR3 DNA reads as TGTGCCAGCAGGGCGACAGGGGAAGCCTATGGCTACACCTTC.

The chain couples TRBV10-3 to TRBJ2-1, with 7 nucleotides matching TRBD1. V gave up 6 bases and J gave up 5 bases; unmatched junction bases: 10. Per germline, CDR1 ENHRY and CDR2 SYGVKD. The CDR3 runs 15 residues. CDR3 residues: CAIRGPGTDNNEQFF. In DNA form, the CDR3 reads TGTGCCATCAGGGGACCCGGGACAGATAACAATGAGCAGTTCTTC.

The rearrangement uses TRBV7-9 and TRBJ2-7; D possibly matches TRBD1 or TRBD2 (5 bases each). This CDR3 contains 14 residues. Germline CDR1 is SEHNR and CDR2 is FQNEAQ (reference sequence). The V and J ends lost 5 bases and 0 bases respectively, with 11 bases between them. CDR3 amino acids: CASSPGTDSYEQYF. The CDR3 coding sequence is TGTGCCAGCAGCCCCGGGACGGACTCCTACGAGCAGTACTTC.

The gene calls are TRBV5-4 and TRBJ2-6; D is perhaps TRBD2 (6 bases). Trimming shortened V by 3 bases and J by 0 bases, and 13 bases separated the two germline ends. The CDR3 is made up of 17 amino acids. Germline V gene lookup returns CDR1 SGHNT and CDR2 YYREEE (reference sequence). For the CDR3, the DNA is TGTGCCAGCAGCTCACCGGGACTGTCCTCTGGGGCCAACGTCCTGACTTTC. Its translation is CASSSPGLSSGANVLTF.

This rearrangement joins TRBV5-4 to TRBJ2-7; D gene unclear. Germline assignment: CDR1 SGHNT and CDR2 YYREEE (reference sequence). This CDR3 spans 15 amino acids. V was cut by 1 base and J by 1 base, with 12 bases left in between. CDR3 in amino acids: CASSLSLRQSYEQYF. Written as DNA, the CDR3 is TGTGCCAGCAGCTTGTCCTTACGCCAGTCCTACGAGCAGTACTTC. The whole variable domain, remainder taken from reference TRBV5-4 and TRBJ2-7, is ETGVTQSPTHLIKTRGQQVTLRCSSQSGHNTVSWYQQALGQGPQFIFQYYREEENGRGNFPPRFSGLQFPNYSSELNVNALELDDSALYLCASSLSLRQSYEQYFGPGTRLTVT.